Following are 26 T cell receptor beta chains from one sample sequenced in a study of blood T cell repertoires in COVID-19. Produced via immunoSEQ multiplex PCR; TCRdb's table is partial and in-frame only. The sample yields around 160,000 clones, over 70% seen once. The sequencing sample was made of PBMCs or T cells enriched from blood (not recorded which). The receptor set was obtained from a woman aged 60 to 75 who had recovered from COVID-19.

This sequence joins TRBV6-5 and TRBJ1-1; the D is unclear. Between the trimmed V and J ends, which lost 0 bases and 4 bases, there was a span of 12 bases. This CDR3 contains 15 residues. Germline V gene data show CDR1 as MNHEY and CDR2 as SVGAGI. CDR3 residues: CASSYSPETGTEAFF. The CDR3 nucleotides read TGTGCCAGCAGTTACTCCCCGGAAACGGGCACTGAAGCTTTCTTT.

The CDR3 coding sequence is TGCAGCGTGCAGGGAGGGGGAGGTGAAAAACTGTTTTTT. This translates into CSVQGGGGEKLFF. The chain carries TRBV29-1 and TRBJ1-4; D possibly corresponds to TRBD1 (6 bases). The CDR3 contains 13 residues. Germline CDR1 and CDR2: SQVTM and ANQGSEA. V was cut by 6 bases and J by 7 bases, with 15 bases left in between.

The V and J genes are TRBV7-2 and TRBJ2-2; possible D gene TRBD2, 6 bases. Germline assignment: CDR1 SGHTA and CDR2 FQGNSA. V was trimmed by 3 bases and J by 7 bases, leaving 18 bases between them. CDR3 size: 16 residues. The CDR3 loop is CASSLWYGGAGGELFF. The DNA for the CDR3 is TGTGCCAGCAGCTTGTGGTACGGGGGAGCCGGCGGGGAGCTGTTTTTT.

Here the CDR3 DNA reads TGTGCCAGCAGCTACAGGGGGAACACTGAAGCTTTCTTT. This gives the protein CASSYRGNTEAFF. V is TRBV21-1 and J is TRBJ1-1; the table's D call, TRBD1, was not checked against the DNA. TRBV21-1 is annotated as a pseudogene. The CDR3 is 13 amino acids.

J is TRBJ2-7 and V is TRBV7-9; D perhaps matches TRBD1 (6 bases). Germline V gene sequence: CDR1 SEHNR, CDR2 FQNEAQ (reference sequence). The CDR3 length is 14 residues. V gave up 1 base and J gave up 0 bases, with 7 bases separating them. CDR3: CASSLGQASYEQYF. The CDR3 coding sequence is TGTGCCAGCAGCTTAGGACAGGCCTCCTACGAGCAGTACTTC.

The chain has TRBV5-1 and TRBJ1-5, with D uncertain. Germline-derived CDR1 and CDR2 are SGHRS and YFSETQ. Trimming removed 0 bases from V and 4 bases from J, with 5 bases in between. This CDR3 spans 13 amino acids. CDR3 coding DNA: TGCGCCAGCAGCTTGGATGCGAATCAGCCCCAGCATTTT. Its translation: CASSLDANQPQHF. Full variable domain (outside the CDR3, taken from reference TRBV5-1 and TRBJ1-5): KAGVTQTPRYLIKTRGQQVTLSCSPISGHRSVSWYQQTPGQGLQFLFEYFSETQRNKGNFPGRFSGRQFSNSRSEMNVSTLELGDSALYLCASSLDANQPQHFGDGTRLSIL.

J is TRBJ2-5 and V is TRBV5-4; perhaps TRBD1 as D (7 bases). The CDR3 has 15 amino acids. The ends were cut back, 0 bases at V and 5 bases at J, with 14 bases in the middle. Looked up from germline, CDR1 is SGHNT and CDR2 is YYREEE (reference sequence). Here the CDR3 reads CASSLAGGLWETQYF. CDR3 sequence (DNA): TGTGCCAGCAGCTTGGCAGGGGGGCTTTGGGAGACCCAGTACTTC.

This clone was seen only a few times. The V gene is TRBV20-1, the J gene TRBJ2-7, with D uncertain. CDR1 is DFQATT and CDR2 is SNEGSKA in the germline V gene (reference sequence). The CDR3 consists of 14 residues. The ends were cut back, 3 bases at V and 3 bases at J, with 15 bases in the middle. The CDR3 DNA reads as TGCAGTGCTAGTGTCGCAGGCGACATCTACGAGCAGTACTTC. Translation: CSASVAGDIYEQYF.

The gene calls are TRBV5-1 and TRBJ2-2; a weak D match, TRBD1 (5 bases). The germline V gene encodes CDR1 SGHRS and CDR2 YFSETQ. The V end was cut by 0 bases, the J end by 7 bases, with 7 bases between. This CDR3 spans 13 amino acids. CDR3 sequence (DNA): TGCGCCAGCAGCTTGGCGACAGACGGGGAGCTGTTTTTT. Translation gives CASSLATDGELFF.

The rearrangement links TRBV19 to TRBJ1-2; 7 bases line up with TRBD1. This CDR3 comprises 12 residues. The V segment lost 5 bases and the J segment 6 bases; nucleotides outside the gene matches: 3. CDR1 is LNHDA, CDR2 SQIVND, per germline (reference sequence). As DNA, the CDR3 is TGTGCCAGTAGTGGGACAGTTGATGGCTACACCTTC. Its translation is CASSGTVDGYTF.

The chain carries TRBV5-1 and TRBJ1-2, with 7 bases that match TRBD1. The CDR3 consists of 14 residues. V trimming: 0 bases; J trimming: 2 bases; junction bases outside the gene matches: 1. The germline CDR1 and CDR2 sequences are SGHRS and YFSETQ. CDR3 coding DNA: TGCGCCAGCAGCTTGGAGACAGGGAACTATGGCTACACCTTC. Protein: CASSLETGNYGYTF.

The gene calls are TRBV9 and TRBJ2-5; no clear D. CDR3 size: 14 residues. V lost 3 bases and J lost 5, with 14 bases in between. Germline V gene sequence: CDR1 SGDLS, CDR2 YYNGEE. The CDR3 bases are TGTGCCAGCAGCGCAAACCCCTGGGCGGAGACCCAGTACTTC. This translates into CASSANPWAETQYF.

CDR3 nucleotides: TGTGCCAGTAGAAGGGGCGGCTACACCTTC. This sequence encodes CASRRGGYTF. J is TRBJ1-2 and V is TRBV2; tentatively, D is TRBD1 (5 bases). This CDR3 has 10 residues. Trimming stripped 9 bases from V and 8 bases from J, with 10 bases between. Germline CDR1 SNHLY, CDR2 FYNNEI.

The CDR3 DNA sequence: TGTGCCAGCAGCCAACGCGGGGGGAATATGTACCAAGAGACCCAGTACTTC. Protein sequence: CASSQRGGNMYQETQYF. The chain combines TRBV3-1 (or the pseudogene TRBV3-2) with TRBJ2-5; 8 positions agree with TRBD2. J was trimmed by 0 bases and V by 2 bases; bases with no gene match: 8. Germline V lookup: CDR1 LGHDT, CDR2 YNNKEL (reference sequence). CDR3 size: 17 residues.

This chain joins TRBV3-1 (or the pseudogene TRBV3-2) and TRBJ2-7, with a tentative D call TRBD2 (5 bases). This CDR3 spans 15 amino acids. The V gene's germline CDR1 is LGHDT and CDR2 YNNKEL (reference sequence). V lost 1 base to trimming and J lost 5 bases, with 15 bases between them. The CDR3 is CASSQVSREFNEQYF. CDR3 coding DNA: TGTGCCAGCAGCCAAGTATCTCGGGAATTCAACGAGCAGTACTTC.

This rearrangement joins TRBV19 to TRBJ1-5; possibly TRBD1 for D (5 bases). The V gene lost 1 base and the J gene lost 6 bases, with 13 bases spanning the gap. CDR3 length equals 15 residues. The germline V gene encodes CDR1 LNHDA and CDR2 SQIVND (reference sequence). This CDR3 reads CASSIAWGGIQPQHF. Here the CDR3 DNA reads TGTGCCAGTAGTATAGCATGGGGGGGGATTCAGCCCCAGCATTTT.

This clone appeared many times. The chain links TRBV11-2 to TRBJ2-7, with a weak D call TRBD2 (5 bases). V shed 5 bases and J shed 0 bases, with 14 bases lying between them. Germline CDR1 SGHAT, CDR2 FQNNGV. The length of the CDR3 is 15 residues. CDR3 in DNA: TGTGCCAGCAGCCATCCACGGGGAAGCTCCTACGAGCAGTACTTC. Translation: CASSHPRGSSYEQYF.

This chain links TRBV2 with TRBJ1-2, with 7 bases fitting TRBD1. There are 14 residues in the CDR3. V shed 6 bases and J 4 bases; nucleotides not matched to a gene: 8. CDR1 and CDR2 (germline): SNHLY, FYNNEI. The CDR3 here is CASRRQGQIYGYTF. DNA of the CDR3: TGTGCCAGCAGAAGACAGGGACAAATCTATGGCTACACCTTC. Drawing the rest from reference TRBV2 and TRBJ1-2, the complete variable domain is EPEVTQTPSHQVTQMGQEVILRCVPISNHLYFYWYRQILGQKVEFLVSFYNNEISEKSEIFDDQFSVERPDGSNFTLKIRSTKLEDSAMYFCASRRQGQIYGYTFGSGTRLTVV.

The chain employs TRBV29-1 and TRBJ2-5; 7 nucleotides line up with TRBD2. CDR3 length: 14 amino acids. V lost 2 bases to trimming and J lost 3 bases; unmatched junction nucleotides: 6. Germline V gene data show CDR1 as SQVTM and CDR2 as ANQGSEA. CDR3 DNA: TGCAGCGTTGAACGGCTAGCGGTAGAAGAGACCCAGTACTTC. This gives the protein CSVERLAVEETQYF.

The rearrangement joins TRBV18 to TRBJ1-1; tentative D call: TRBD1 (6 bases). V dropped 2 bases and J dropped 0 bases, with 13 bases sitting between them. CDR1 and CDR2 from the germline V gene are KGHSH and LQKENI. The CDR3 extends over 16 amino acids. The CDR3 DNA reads TGTGCCAGCTCACCATGGGGGGGCTCCATGAACACTGAAGCTTTCTTT. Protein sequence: CASSPWGGSMNTEAFF.

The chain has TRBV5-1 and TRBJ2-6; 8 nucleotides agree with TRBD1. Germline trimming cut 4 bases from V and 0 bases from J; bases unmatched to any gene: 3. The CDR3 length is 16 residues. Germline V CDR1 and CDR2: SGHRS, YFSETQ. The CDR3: CASSQGASSGANVLTF. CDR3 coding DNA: TGCGCCAGCAGCCAGGGGGCTTCCTCTGGGGCCAACGTCCTGACTTTC.

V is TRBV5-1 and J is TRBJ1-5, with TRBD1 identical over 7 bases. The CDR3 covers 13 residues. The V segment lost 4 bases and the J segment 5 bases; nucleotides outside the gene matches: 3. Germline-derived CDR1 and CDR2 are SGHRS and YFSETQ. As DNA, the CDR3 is TGCGCCAGCAGCCGGGACAGCCATCAGCCCCAGCATTTT. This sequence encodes CASSRDSHQPQHF.

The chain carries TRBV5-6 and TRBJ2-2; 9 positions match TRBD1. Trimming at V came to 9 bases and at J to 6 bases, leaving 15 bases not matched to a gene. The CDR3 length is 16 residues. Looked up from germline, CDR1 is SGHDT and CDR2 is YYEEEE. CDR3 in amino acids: CATGSLRTGVAGELFF. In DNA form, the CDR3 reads TGTGCCACAGGGTCTCTAAGGACAGGGGTCGCCGGGGAGCTGTTTTTT.

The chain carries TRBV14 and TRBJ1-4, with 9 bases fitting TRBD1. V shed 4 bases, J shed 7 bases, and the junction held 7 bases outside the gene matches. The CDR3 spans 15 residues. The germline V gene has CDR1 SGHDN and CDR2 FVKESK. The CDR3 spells CASSRQTGGGEKLFF. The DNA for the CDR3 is TGTGCCAGCAGCCGTCAGACAGGGGGAGGTGAAAAACTGTTTTTT.

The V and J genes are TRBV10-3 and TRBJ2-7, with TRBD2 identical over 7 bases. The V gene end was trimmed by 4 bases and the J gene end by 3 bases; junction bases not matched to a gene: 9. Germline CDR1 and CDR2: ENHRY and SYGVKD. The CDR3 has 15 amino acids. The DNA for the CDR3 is TGTGCCATCAGTGGGGTAGGTAGCGGGTTCTACGAGCAGTACTTC. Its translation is CAISGVGSGFYEQYF.

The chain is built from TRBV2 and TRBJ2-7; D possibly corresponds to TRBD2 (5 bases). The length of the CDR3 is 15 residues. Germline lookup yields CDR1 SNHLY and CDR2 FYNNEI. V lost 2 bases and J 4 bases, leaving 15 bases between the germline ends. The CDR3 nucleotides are TGTGCCAGCAGTGAAAATCTATTCCGCGGGTACGAGCAGTACTTC. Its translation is CASSENLFRGYEQYF.